The clone carrying this TCR beta chain was observed at least ten times. The data stem from a study of prognosis after radiotherapy for stage I lung cancer. Study background: There were fewer than 15 patients with newly diagnosed primary stage I lung tumors and 4 or 5 patients with oligometastatic NSCLC after surgical resection of the primary tumor. No significant progression was observed in 15 patients, whereas four developed distant metastases a median of 7 months after radiotherapy.

Multiplex PCR in two rounds served to amplify TCR beta CDR3 from genomic DNA. Primers specific to each TRBV and TRBJ gene drove first-round PCR. Each CDR3 protein gets one entry after TCRdb re-called the multiplex PCR reads with MiXCR. The sample includes fewer than 30,000 distinct CDR3 sequences, 46% of them seen just once. This specimen consisted of PBMCs, obtained before or after stereotactic body radiation therapy (not recorded which). The receptor's source is a donor older than 45 with non-small cell lung cancer.

The CDR3 spells CASSIGQRTEAFF. The CDR3 nucleotides read TGTGCCAGTAGTATAGGACAGAGGACTGAAGCTTTCTTT. J is TRBJ1-1 and V is TRBV19, with D perhaps TRBD1 (5 bases). Deletions cut 1 base from V and 5 bases from J, with 8 bases between. The CDR3 has 13 amino acids. Germline V gives CDR1 LNHDA, CDR2 SQIVND (reference sequence).